These 30 T cell receptor beta chains came from one sample sequenced in a study of T cells in Graves' hyperthyroidism and ophthalmopathy. Researchers took RNA transcripts and amplified the TCR beta CDR3 regions from them. TCR CDR3 underwent first-round RT-PCR with the HTBI primer set. TCRdb reprocessed the multiplex PCR reads via MiXCR and lists one record per CDR3 protein. The sample holds hundreds of thousands of distinct CDR3 sequences, about 13% seen once. The sample comprised blood. All receptors come from a woman aged 18 to 35 with Graves' hyperthyroidism.

This clonotype was observed a handful of times. The V gene is TRBV19, the J gene TRBJ1-2, with D perhaps matching TRBD1 (6 bases). CDR3 length: 17 amino acids. The germline V gene has CDR1 LNHDA and CDR2 SQIVND (reference sequence). The V end was cut by 6 bases, the J end by 4 bases, with 24 bases between. DNA for the CDR3: TGTGCCAGTAGCCCGGCGGACAGTGGCAGTATGGCCTATGGCTACACCTTC. Residues: CASSPADSGSMAYGYTF.

This clonotype was detected only a few times. The CDR3 ends on some other residue instead of the conserved phenylalanine or tryptophan, so this is likely a read error. The chain has TRBV10-2 and TRBJ2-1; no firm D call. Germline V gene data show CDR1 as WSHSY and CDR2 as SAAADI. CDR3 length: 15 residues. V gave up 6 bases and J gave up 0 bases, with 12 bases separating them. CDR3 DNA sequence: TGCGCCAGCAGAATGATTTCTAGCTCCTACAATGAGCAGTTCCTC. This encodes CASRMISSSYNEQFL.

There are a few counts of this clonotype. The chain couples TRBV7-9 to TRBJ1-3, with D possibly matching TRBD1 (6 bases). The CDR3 is 14 amino acids. Germline V gene lookup returns CDR1 SEHNR and CDR2 FQNEAQ (reference sequence). Trimming cost V 6 bases and J 0 bases, with 9 bases left between them. The CDR3 here is CASRGGSSGNTIYF. The CDR3, as DNA: TGTGCCAGCAGAGGGGGTTCCTCTGGAAACACCATATATTTT.

The V call is TRBV10-2, the J call TRBJ1-2; D ambiguous. This CDR3 region has 14 residues. Deletions cut 3 bases from V and 2 bases from J, with 10 bases between. CDR1 is WSHSY, CDR2 SAAADI, per germline. CDR3 sequence (DNA): TGCGCCAGCAGTGAAGGGAACGGGAACTATGGCTACACCTTC. Translation: CASSEGNGNYGYTF.

Written as DNA, the CDR3 is TGTGCCAGCAGAACGGAACCTAACTATGGCTACACCTTC. Amino acids: CASRTEPNYGYTF. The chain has TRBV2 and TRBJ1-2; D not certain. The CDR3 runs to 13 residues. Germline CDR1 reads SNHLY; CDR2 reads FYNNEI. V was cut by 6 bases and J by 0 bases, with 8 bases left in between.

The sample holds many counts of this clonotype. The rearrangement uses TRBV10-3 and TRBJ2-5; 8 bases fit TRBD2. The CDR3 contains 15 residues. Germline V gene data show CDR1 as ENHRY and CDR2 as SYGVKD. V gave up 6 bases and J gave up 5 bases; unmatched junction bases: 11. The CDR3 loop reads CAIRSSSGSLETQYF. The CDR3 coding sequence is TGTGCCATCAGATCGTCTAGCGGGTCCCTCGAGACCCAGTACTTC.

The table lists this clonotype with a few counts. A read error may be the cause here, since a much bigger clone is one base away. This sequence joins TRBV3-1 and TRBJ2-1; D gene ambiguous. The V gene lost 2 bases and the J gene lost 4 bases, with 3 bases spanning the gap. CDR3 length: 12 amino acids. Germline CDR1 and CDR2: LGHDT and YNNKEL (reference sequence). The CDR3 DNA reads TGTGCCAGCAGCCAACCGTACAATGAGCAGTTCTTC. It is translated as CASSQPYNEQFF.

This clonotype appeared many times. The chain has TRBV3-1 and TRBJ1-1; D not resolved. Germline CDR1 LGHDT, CDR2 YNNKEL (reference sequence). The V end lost 1 base, the J end lost 8 bases, and 11 bases lay between the germline ends. The CDR3 consists of 13 residues. The CDR3 protein is CASSQASIEEAFF. Here the CDR3 DNA reads TGTGCCAGCAGCCAAGCTTCAATCGAGGAAGCTTTCTTT.

This clonotype was observed a few times. The V gene is TRBV3-1, the J gene TRBJ2-3; TRBD2 might be the D (7 bases). V gave up 4 bases and J gave up 7 bases, with 15 bases separating them. Germline V gene lookup returns CDR1 LGHDT and CDR2 YNNKEL (reference sequence). The CDR3 is 14 amino acids. CDR3 sequence: CASSRGGGRYTQYF. In DNA form, the CDR3 reads TGTGCCAGCAGCCGGGGAGGGGGGCGGTATACGCAGTATTTT.

The chain is built from TRBV11-1 and TRBJ2-5; 8 bases fit TRBD2. V was clipped by 6 bases and J by 4 bases; unmatched bases: 10. The CDR3 totals 15 residues. Per the germline V gene, CDR1 is SGHAT and CDR2 is FQDESV (reference sequence). The CDR3 protein is CASSYTGGSGETQYF. The CDR3 DNA follows: TGTGCCAGCAGTTATACGGGAGGGTCCGGAGAGACCCAGTACTTC. Combining the CDR3 with reference TRBV11-1 and TRBJ2-5 gives the whole variable domain EAEVAQSPRYKITEKSQAVAFWCDPISGHATLYWYRQILGQGPELLVQFQDESVVDDSQLPKDRFSAERLKGVDSTLKIQPAELGDSAMYLCASSYTGGSGETQYFGPGTRLLVL.

In its sample, this clonotype was seen many times. The chain combines TRBV20-1 with TRBJ2-5; TRBD2 matches at 11 bases. V shed 1 base and J 3 bases; nucleotides not matched to a gene: 4. CDR3 length: 15 residues. The germline gives CDR1 DFQATT, CDR2 SNEGSKA (reference sequence). The CDR3 DNA follows: TGCAGTGCTAGAGGGCTAGCGGGGGGTAAAGAGACCCAGTACTTC. Translation gives CSARGLAGGKETQYF.

This clonotype was recorded many times. The CDR3 sequence is CASREAGGTYEQYF. Here the CDR3 DNA reads TGTGCCAGCAGAGAAGCGGGAGGTACGTACGAGCAGTACTTC. This rearrangement joins TRBV6-2 or TRBV6-3 to TRBJ2-7; TRBD2 matches at 9 bases. The CDR3 is 14 residues long. The V and J ends lost 6 bases and 4 bases, in that order; junction bases with no gene match: 7. The germline V gene has CDR1 MNHEY and CDR2 SVGEGT.

This clonotype was observed many times. The chain combines TRBV18 with TRBJ2-7; D unclear. Trimming pared 3 bases from V and 0 bases from J, leaving 3 bases between. CDR1 and CDR2 from the germline V gene are KGHSH and LQKENI. This CDR3 spans 12 amino acids. This CDR3 reads CASSPNSYEQYF. The DNA for the CDR3 is TGTGCCAGCTCACCCAACTCCTACGAGCAGTACTTC.

This clonotype was recorded at least ten times. The chain joins TRBV7-9 to TRBJ2-1; weak D call: TRBD1 (5 bases). V lost 1 base and J 9 bases, leaving 13 bases between the germline ends. The CDR3 runs to 14 residues. Germline lookup yields CDR1 SEHNR and CDR2 FQNEAQ (reference sequence). This CDR3 reads CASSLVVNQGEQFF. The CDR3 DNA follows: TGTGCCAGCAGCTTAGTCGTTAATCAGGGTGAGCAGTTCTTC.

The rearrangement links TRBV27 to TRBJ2-7, with 7 nucleotides matching TRBD2. The CDR3 contains 14 residues. Trimming cost V 3 bases and J 4 bases; bases outside gene matches: 6. Per the germline V gene, CDR1 is MNHEY and CDR2 is SMNVEV (reference sequence). The CDR3 DNA is TGTGCCAGCAGTTTTGCGACGGGAGGATACGAGCAGTACTTC. This sequence encodes CASSFATGGYEQYF.

J is TRBJ2-3 and V is TRBV11-3; TRBD2 is a possible D gene (5 bases). CDR3 length: 15 residues. Germline assignment: CDR1 SGHNT and CDR2 YENEEA. V was pared by 1 base and J by 0 bases, with 8 bases between. This chain's CDR3 is CASSLAGSSTDTQYF. CDR3 coding DNA: TGTGCCAGCAGCTTAGCGGGGAGTAGCACAGATACGCAGTATTTT.

This clonotype was recorded many times. The chain combines TRBV7-2 with TRBJ2-7; D ambiguous. This CDR3 contains 13 residues. V lost 5 bases and J lost 3, with 11 bases in between. CDR1 and CDR2 (germline): SGHTA, FQGNSA. Here the CDR3 DNA reads TGTGCCAGCAGCCGCGGCCCGGACTACGAGCAGTACTTC. Residues: CASSRGPDYEQYF.

This clonotype has ten or more counts. The rearrangement uses TRBV20-1 and TRBJ1-6; D may be TRBD1 (6 bases). The germline V gene encodes CDR1 DFQATT and CDR2 SNEGSKA (reference sequence). V lost 5 bases to trimming and J lost 7 bases, with 18 bases between them. The CDR3 totals 15 residues. The CDR3 sequence is CSAGGAPLSNSPLHF. The CDR3 nucleotides read TGCAGTGCTGGGGGGGCACCCCTCAGCAATTCACCCCTCCACTTT.

This clonotype has at least ten counts. The chain carries TRBV20-1 and TRBJ2-1; D is unclear. The CDR3 loop spans 10 amino acids. V was cut by 6 bases and J by 7 bases, with 7 bases left in between. The germline V gene encodes CDR1 DFQATT and CDR2 SNEGSKA (reference sequence). The CDR3 bases are TGCAGTGCCCAGTGGAATGAGCAGTTCTTC. Translation: CSAQWNEQFF.

Ten or more counts support this clonotype. The genes are TRBV6-2 or TRBV6-3 and TRBJ2-7; D gene unclear. The V end lost 4 bases, the J end lost 6 bases, and 4 bases lay between the germline ends. Germline V gives CDR1 MNHEY, CDR2 SVGEGT. The CDR3 runs 10 residues. CDR3 nucleotide sequence: TGTGCCAGCAGTTCAGGCGAGCAGTACTTC. As protein: CASSSGEQYF.

This clonotype was picked up a small number of times. This CDR3 reads CASSEGIPADRENQPQHF. DNA of the CDR3: TGCGCCAGCAGTGAGGGGATCCCCGCCGACAGGGAGAATCAGCCCCAGCATTTT. The rearrangement joins TRBV10-1 to TRBJ1-5, with TRBD1 matching over 7 bases. CDR1 and CDR2 from the germline V gene are WNHNN and SYGVQD (reference sequence). CDR3 length: 18 residues. The J segment lost 4 bases and the V segment lost 2 bases, leaving 14 bases of the junction unmatched.

This clonotype was detected a few times. The CDR3 loop is CASIGGDTQYF. For the CDR3, the DNA is TGTGCCAGCATCGGAGGGGATACGCAGTATTTT. This chain joins TRBV7-3 and TRBJ2-3; a weak D match, TRBD2 (6 bases). This CDR3 has 11 amino acids. CDR1 SGHTA and CDR2 FQGTGA come from the germline V gene. The germline V and J ends were trimmed by 7 bases and 6 bases, with 8 bases remaining between them.

This clonotype was observed a few times. The chain links TRBV9 to TRBJ2-1; D is ambiguous. Trimming took off 4 bases at V and 5 bases at J, with 13 bases between the two ends. The CDR3 sequence is 14 residues long. CDR1 and CDR2 (germline): SGDLS, YYNGEE. The CDR3 loop reads CASSPTDAHNEQFF. CDR3 nucleotides: TGTGCCAGCAGCCCAACGGACGCCCACAATGAGCAGTTCTTC.

Many counts were recorded for this clonotype. The rearrangement links TRBV6-1 to TRBJ1-5, with 7 bases aligning to TRBD1. Germline-derived CDR1 and CDR2 are MNHNS and SASEGT. The CDR3 covers 14 residues. J lost 4 bases, V lost 7 bases, and 7 bases had no gene match. The DNA of the CDR3 is TGTGCCAGCAAAACAGGGGCGTTGAATCAGCCCCAGCATTTT. Translating gives CASKTGALNQPQHF.

The chain combines TRBV9 with TRBJ2-7, with D possibly matching TRBD2 (6 bases). V lost 4 bases to trimming and J lost 5 bases, with 19 bases between them. The length of the CDR3 is 15 residues. Germline V CDR1 and CDR2: SGDLS, YYNGEE. The CDR3 DNA sequence: TGTGCCAGCAGCCCCAGGGCGGGGCGGCTAGACGAGCAGTACTTC. Translating it yields CASSPRAGRLDEQYF.

This sequence joins TRBV12-3 or TRBV12-4 and TRBJ2-3; D is unresolved. CDR3 length: 14 residues. V was shortened by 1 base and J by 2 bases, with 7 bases between the two germline ends. CDR3 nucleotides: TGTGCCAGCAGTTTAGGCTCTTACACAGATACGCAGTATTTT. Translated, it gives CASSLGSYTDTQYF.

This clonotype was observed many times. The chain uses TRBV11-2 and TRBJ2-1; no clear D gene. Per the germline V gene, CDR1 is SGHAT and CDR2 is FQNNGV. CDR3 length equals 12 residues. V shed 3 bases and J shed 10 bases, with 10 bases lying between them. The CDR3 DNA sequence: TGTGCCAGCAGCTTTGAAGCCAGGGAGCAGTTCTTC. It yields the protein CASSFEAREQFF.

This clonotype has a handful of counts. This chain joins TRBV5-1 and TRBJ2-2; D is uncertain. Germline lookup yields CDR1 SGHRS and CDR2 YFSETQ. CDR3 size: 16 residues. With 1 base removed from V and 2 bases from J, the gap between germline ends came to 12 bases. CDR3 in amino acids: CASSLSIATNTGELFF. The CDR3, as DNA: TGCGCCAGCAGCTTGTCTATAGCCACCAACACCGGGGAGCTGTTTTTT.

This clonotype was counted at least ten times. The rearrangement joins TRBV6-2 or TRBV6-3 to TRBJ1-2; 8 bases fit TRBD1. V dropped 4 bases and J dropped 13; count of bases not matched to a gene: 8. Germline CDR1 reads MNHEY; CDR2 reads SVGEGT. The CDR3 is 12 amino acids. The CDR3 here is CASSSGQVYGTF. The CDR3 nucleotides are TGTGCCAGCAGTTCGGGACAGGTTTATGGCACCTTC.

This clonotype was seen ten or more times. This chain uses TRBV5-1 with TRBJ2-7; perhaps TRBD2 as D (5 bases). V shed 4 bases and J shed 2 bases, with 10 bases lying between them. The CDR3 loop spans 13 amino acids. Germline V gene data show CDR1 as SGHRS and CDR2 as YFSETQ. The CDR3 bases are TGCGCCAGCAGCGGACTTGGGACCTACGAGCAGTACTTC. Its protein product is CASSGLGTYEQYF.